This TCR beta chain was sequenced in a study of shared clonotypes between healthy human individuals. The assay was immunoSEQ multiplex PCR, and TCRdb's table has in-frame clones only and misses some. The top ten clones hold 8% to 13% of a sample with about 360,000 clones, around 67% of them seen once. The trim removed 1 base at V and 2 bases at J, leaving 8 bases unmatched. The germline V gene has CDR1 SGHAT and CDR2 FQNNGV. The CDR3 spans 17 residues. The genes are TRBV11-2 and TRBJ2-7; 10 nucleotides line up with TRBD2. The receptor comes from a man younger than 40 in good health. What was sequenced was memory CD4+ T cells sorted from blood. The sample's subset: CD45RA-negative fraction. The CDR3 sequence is CASSLVPGLAPTYEQYF. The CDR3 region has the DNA TGTGCCAGCAGCTTAGTCCCGGGACTAGCGCCTACCTACGAGCAGTACTTC.